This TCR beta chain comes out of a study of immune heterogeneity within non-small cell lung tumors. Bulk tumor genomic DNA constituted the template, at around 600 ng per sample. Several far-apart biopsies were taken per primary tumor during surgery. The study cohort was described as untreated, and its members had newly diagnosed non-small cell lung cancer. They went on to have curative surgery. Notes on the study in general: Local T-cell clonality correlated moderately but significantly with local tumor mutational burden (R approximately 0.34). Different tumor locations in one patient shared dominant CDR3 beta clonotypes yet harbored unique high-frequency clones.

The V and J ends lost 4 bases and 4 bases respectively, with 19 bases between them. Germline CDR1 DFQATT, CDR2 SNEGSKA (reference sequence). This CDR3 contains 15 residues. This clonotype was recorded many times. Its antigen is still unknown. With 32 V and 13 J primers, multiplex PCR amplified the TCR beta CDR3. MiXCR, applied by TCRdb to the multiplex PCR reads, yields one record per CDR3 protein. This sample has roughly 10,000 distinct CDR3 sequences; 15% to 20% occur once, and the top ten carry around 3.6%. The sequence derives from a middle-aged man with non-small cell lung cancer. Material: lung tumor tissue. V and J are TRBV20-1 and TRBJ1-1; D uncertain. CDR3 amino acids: CSATGLDWSGTEAFF. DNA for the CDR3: TGCAGTGCTACCGGGCTGGATTGGAGCGGCACTGAAGCTTTCTTT.